This T cell receptor (beta chain) was captured by sequencing in a study of cytomegalovirus exposure and HLA in healthy donors. This clone was seen more than once but under ten times. Its specificity is not known. TCRdb's table, derived via immunoSEQ multiplex PCR, lists solely in-frame clones and lacks some. The sample includes 120,000 to 150,000 clones, around 88% of them seen just once. Study results and caveats: First-cohort TCR clusters were later found to tend to co-occur in the roughly 130 validation repertoires. Published work reported that the classifier diagnosed cytomegalovirus status with high specificity and sensitivity.

CDR1 is SGHRS and CDR2 is YFSETQ in the germline V gene. The CDR3 totals 12 residues. V lost 7 bases to trimming and J lost 3 bases, with 11 bases between them. The gene calls are TRBV5-1 and TRBJ2-7; possible D gene TRBD1, 6 bases. The sample taken for sequencing was PBMCs. This TCR derives from a young woman in good health and CMV-seropositive. The chain's CDR3 is CASAEGGYEQYF. As DNA, the CDR3 is TGCGCCAGCGCCGAAGGGGGCTACGAGCAGTACTTC.